This T cell receptor (beta chain) was observed in a study of early T cells in non-severe SARS-CoV-2 infection. Study-level background: Whole-blood bulk RNA, unsorted, was sequenced, and chains were unpaired.

Unique molecular identifiers were added to individual cDNA molecules. TCRdb ran MiXCR on the 5' RACE reads and lists one entry per CDR3 protein. The sample carries 85,000 to 100,000 distinct CDR3 sequences, around 10% recorded once. CDR1 and CDR2 (germline): MDHEN, SYDVKM. The CDR3 has 18 residues. The V and J ends lost 6 bases and 0 bases, in that order; junction bases with no gene match: 17. The table lists this clonotype with a few counts. The sample here was whole blood, taken at baseline. The J gene is TRBJ2-7, the V gene TRBV28; 7 nucleotides align to TRBD1. This TCR was sampled from an adult who was a healthcare worker with PCR-confirmed SARS-CoV-2 infection or an uninfected control (not recorded which). CDR3 DNA sequence: TGTGCCAGCAGCCCCACCACAGGATCGACAGGGAGCTCCTACGAGCAGTACTTC. Translated, it gives CASSPTTGSTGSSYEQYF.